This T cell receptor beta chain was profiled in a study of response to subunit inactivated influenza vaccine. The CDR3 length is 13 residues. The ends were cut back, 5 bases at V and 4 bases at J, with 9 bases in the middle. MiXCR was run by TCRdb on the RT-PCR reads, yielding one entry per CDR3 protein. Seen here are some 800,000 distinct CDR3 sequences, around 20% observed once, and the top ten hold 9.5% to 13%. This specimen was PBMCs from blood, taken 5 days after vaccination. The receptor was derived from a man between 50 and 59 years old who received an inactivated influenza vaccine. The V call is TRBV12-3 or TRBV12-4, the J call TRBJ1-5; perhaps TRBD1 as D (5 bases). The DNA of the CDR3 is TGTGCCAGCAGTATACAGGTTAATCAGCCCCAGCATTTT. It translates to CASSIQVNQPQHF.